This entry describes one TCR beta chain. Only in-frame clones appear in the TCRdb table, and some are missing; sequencing was by immunoSEQ multiplex PCR. The sample consists of tens of thousands of clones, roughly 89% of them appearing once. The entry originates in a study of T cell changes during pregnancy in multiple sclerosis. Between the trimmed V and J ends, which lost 2 bases and 5 bases, there was a span of 4 bases. The CDR3 extends over 11 amino acids. Germline assignment: CDR1 SGHAT and CDR2 FQNNGV. This TCR came from a female donor with multiple sclerosis, enrolled in a pregnancy study. The specimen comprised CD8+ T cells from peripheral blood mononuclear cells, sampled in the second trimester of pregnancy. V gene TRBV11-2 combines with J gene TRBJ2-7; D is unresolved. The CDR3 nucleotides are TGTGCCAGCAGCTTATCCGACGAGCAGTACTTC. Translated: CASSLSDEQYF.